This T cell receptor (beta chain) comes out of a study of blood T cell repertoires in COVID-19. Participants were aged roughly 18 to 90 years from 20 to 30 US areas. Participants' own reports of clinical history determined their cohort assignment. The CDR3 covers 15 residues. The trim removed 0 bases at V and 4 bases at J, leaving 6 bases unmatched. Germline assignment: CDR1 MNHEY and CDR2 SMNVEV (reference sequence). Authors' processing steps: Amplification of reference gene primers was used by the study to estimate nucleated cell counts. The assay was immunoSEQ multiplex PCR, and TCRdb's table has in-frame clones only and misses some. The D gene and trimming were derived from the DNA, and the V and J assignments and clone size from that table. The sample has 100,000 to 150,000 clones, around 84% seen once.

This receptor was taken from a man aged 35 to 55 with acute COVID-19. The chain combines TRBV27 with TRBJ2-7; 7 bases are shared with TRBD1. Material: PBMCs or T cells enriched from blood (not recorded which). The DNA of the CDR3 is TGTGCCAGCAGTTTATCTTGGCAGGGGGATTACGAGCAGTACTTC. Encoded protein: CASSLSWQGDYEQYF.